This is a list of T cell receptor beta chains from one sample in a study of shared clonotypes between healthy human individuals. Clones were read by immunoSEQ multiplex PCR, and TCRdb kept only the in-frame ones, dropping some. The sample has about 1.5 million clones; 95% to 97% are singletons. The sample taken for sequencing was naive CD4+ T cells sorted from blood. The receptors derive from a man aged 30-40 years in good health. Both conserved end residues are part of each CDR3. D genes are given only for firm matches. Some rows mark clone size as missing; the rest say once, few, many or name a class of expanded clone.

V	size	J	D	CDR3	DNA
TRBV30	.	TRBJ2-7	TRBD2	CACTQGLAAHEQYF	TGTGCCTGCACACAGGGACTAGCGGCCCACGAGCAGTACTTC
TRBV15	.	TRBJ2-1	.	CATSSLGGNEQFF	TGTGCCACCAGCAGTCTAGGTGGCAATGAGCAGTTCTTC
TRBV7-2	once	TRBJ2-1	TRBD1	CASSYDRGAYNEQFF	TGTGCCAGCAGTTACGACAGGGGGGCCTACAATGAGCAGTTCTTC
TRBV19	.	TRBJ2-3	TRBD2	CASRIRGLAGVSTDTQYF	TGTGCCAGTAGAATACGGGGACTAGCGGGCGTGAGCACAGATACGCAGTATTTT
TRBV5-6	.	TRBJ1-5	.	CASSLAGTPNQPQHF	TGTGCCAGCAGCTTAGCGGGGACCCCCAATCAGCCCCAGCATTTT
TRBV7-9	once	TRBJ2-1	.	CASIKRSSYNEQFF	TGTGCCAGCATCAAGCGAAGCTCCTACAATGAGCAGTTCTTC
TRBV27	.	TRBJ2-1	TRBD1	CASSRQGVAFF	TGTGCCAGCTCGAGACAGGGGGTAGCGTTCTTC
TRBV29-1	.	TRBJ1-3	.	CSFSSGNTIYF	TGCAGCTTTTCTAGTGGAAACACCATATATTTT
TRBV27	once	TRBJ2-1	TRBD1	CASSLRWTGVGDEQFF	TGTGCCAGCAGTTTACGGTGGACAGGGGTAGGCGATGAGCAGTTCTTC
TRBV14	few	TRBJ2-7	.	CASSQGVTLAYEQYF	TGTGCCAGCAGCCAAGGTGTCACGTTGGCCTACGAGCAGTACTTC
TRBV21-1	once	TRBJ2-2	.	CASSKSRLYQAGELFF	TGTGCCAGCAGCAAAAGCCGGCTTTATCAAGCCGGGGAGCTGTTTTTT
TRBV5-4	.	TRBJ2-1	TRBD1	CASSLRGQYNEQFF	TGTGCCAGCAGCCTCAGGGGGCAATACAATGAGCAGTTCTTC
TRBV5-5	.	TRBJ2-1	TRBD2	CASSLNSGTISYNEQFF	TGTGCCAGCAGCTTGAATAGCGGGACCATCTCCTACAATGAGCAGTTCTTC
TRBV10-3	.	TRBJ1-1	.	CAISEGVGGSSMNTEAFF	TGTGCCATCAGTGAGGGGGTCGGGGGCAGCTCGATGAACACTGAAGCTTTCTTT
TRBV4-1	once	TRBJ2-1	.	CASSLRRDFSYNEQFF	TGCGCCAGCAGCCTTAGACGGGACTTCAGCTACAATGAGCAGTTCTTC
TRBV29-1	once	TRBJ2-7	.	CSVETPGSPYEQYF	TGCAGCGTTGAAACCCCCGGCAGCCCCTACGAGCAGTACTTC
TRBV28	.	TRBJ2-2	.	CASSASPGELFF	TGTGCCAGCAGTGCCAGCCCCGGGGAGCTGTTTTTT
TRBV9	.	TRBJ1-5	.	CASSAGQLSNQPQHF	TGTGCCAGCAGCGCCGGACAGCTTAGCAATCAGCCCCAGCATTTT
TRBV5-4	.	TRBJ1-1	.	CASSLDGAKAFF	TGTGCCAGCAGCTTGGATGGGGCGAAAGCTTTCTTT
TRBV5-1	.	TRBJ2-2	.	CASKIVARDTGELFF	TGCGCCAGCAAGATAGTAGCGAGAGACACCGGGGAGCTGTTTTTT
TRBV9	.	TRBJ2-3	.	CASSLPSALTDTQYF	TGTGCCAGCAGCTTGCCTAGCGCACTCACAGATACGCAGTATTTT
TRBV28	.	TRBJ2-1	.	CASSSPDYYNEQFF	TGTGCCAGCAGTTCCCCGGACTACTACAATGAGCAGTTCTTC
TRBV28	.	TRBJ2-5	TRBD1	CASSLVTGGQETQYF	TGTGCCAGCAGTTTAGTAACAGGGGGACAAGAGACCCAGTACTTC
TRBV7-9	.	TRBJ1-1	TRBD1	CASSQGERETEAFF	TGTGCCAGCTCCCAGGGGGAAAGGGAGACTGAAGCTTTCTTT
TRBV28	once	TRBJ1-2	TRBD1	CASSLSGTGGSGYTF	TGTGCCAGCAGTTTATCCGGGACAGGGGGGAGCGGCTACACCTTC
TRBV5-1	.	TRBJ1-3	.	CASNGDEPTSSGNTIYF	TGCGCCAGCAATGGGGACGAACCGACTAGCTCTGGAAACACCATATATTTT
TRBV6-1	.	TRBJ1-5	.	CARSQGKDQPQHF	TGTGCCAGGTCGCAGGGCAAGGATCAGCCCCAGCATTTT
TRBV5-1	.	TRBJ1-3	.	CASSSQGDGNTIYF	TGCGCCAGCAGCTCACAGGGAGATGGAAACACCATATATTTT
TRBV29-1	.	TRBJ1-2	.	CSVDRVSHYGYTF	TGCAGCGTTGACCGGGTCAGTCACTATGGCTACACCTTC
TRBV19	.	TRBJ1-5	.	CASSARGSGNQPQHF	TGTGCCAGTAGTGCCCGGGGAAGCGGCAATCAGCCCCAGCATTTT
TRBV7-2	.	TRBJ2-1	TRBD2	CASSITGTSLQKRFF	TGTGCCAGCAGCATAACCGGGACTAGCCTTCAGAAACGGTTCTTC
TRBV5-4	.	TRBJ2-7	TRBD1	CASSAGGTGVYEQYF	TGTGCCAGCAGCGCGGGCGGGACAGGGGTTTACGAGCAGTACTTC
TRBV4-1	.	TRBJ2-1	.	CASSQGGLAYNEQFF	TGCGCCAGCAGCCAAGGAGGGCTAGCGTACAATGAGCAGTTCTTC
TRBV28	.	TRBJ2-6	TRBD2	CASSGGGPSGANVLTF	TGTGCCAGCAGCGGGGGAGGGCCCTCTGGGGCCAACGTCCTGACTTTC
TRBV6-1	.	TRBJ1-3	TRBD1	CASLASGGRNTIYF	TGTGCCAGCCTAGCGTCAGGGGGTCGAAACACCATATATTTT